This T cell receptor (beta chain) derives from a study of blood T cell repertoires in COVID-19. Overall study context: PBMCs, B-cell-depleted T cells, or T cells provided the cDNA or gDNA that made up the material.

The CDR3 has 13 residues. Deletions cut 7 bases from V and 5 bases from J, with 12 bases between. Germline CDR1 is LNHDA and CDR2 is SQIVND (reference sequence). Study processing details: Reference gene primer amplification gave nucleated cell count estimates. Produced via immunoSEQ multiplex PCR; TCRdb's table is partial and in-frame only. The V and J calls and the clone size are those of that table, but D and trimming were determined from the DNA. The sample lists tens of thousands of clones, around 86% occurring once. Sequencing input: peripheral blood. This clonotype originated in a man between 65 and 85 years old with active or convalescent COVID-19. The J gene is TRBJ1-5, the V gene TRBV19, with D hard to call. This chain's CDR3 is CASTSFLDQPQHF. CDR3 bases: TGTGCCAGTACCTCTTTTCTTGATCAGCCCCAGCATTTT.